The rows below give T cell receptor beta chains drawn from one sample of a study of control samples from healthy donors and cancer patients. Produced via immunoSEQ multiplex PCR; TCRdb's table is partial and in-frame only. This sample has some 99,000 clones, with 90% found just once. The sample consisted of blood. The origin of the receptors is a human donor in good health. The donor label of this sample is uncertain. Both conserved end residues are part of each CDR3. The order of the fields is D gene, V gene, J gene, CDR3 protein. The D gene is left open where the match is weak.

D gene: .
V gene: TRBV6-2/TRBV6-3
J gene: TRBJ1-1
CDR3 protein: CASSPDKMNTEAFF

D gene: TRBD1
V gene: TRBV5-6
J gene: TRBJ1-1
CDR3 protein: CASSYRDRLSTEAFF

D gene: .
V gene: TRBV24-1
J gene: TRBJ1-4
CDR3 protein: CATSDPTQGLGEKLFF

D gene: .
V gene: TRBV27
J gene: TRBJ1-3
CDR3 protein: CASKLLTGFGGNTIYF

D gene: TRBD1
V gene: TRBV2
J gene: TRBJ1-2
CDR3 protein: CASMGGQGAGGYTF

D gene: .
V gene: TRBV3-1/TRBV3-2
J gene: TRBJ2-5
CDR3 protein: CASSRSSGGETQYF

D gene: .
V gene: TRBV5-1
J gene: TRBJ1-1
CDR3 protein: CASSSGPGTEAFF

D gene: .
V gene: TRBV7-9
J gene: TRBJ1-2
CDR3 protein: CASSFSDNYGYTF

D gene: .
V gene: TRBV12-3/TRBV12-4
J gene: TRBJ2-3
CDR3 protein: CASSLPALDTQYF

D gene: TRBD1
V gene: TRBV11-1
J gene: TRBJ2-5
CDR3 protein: CASSLGTGWQETQYF

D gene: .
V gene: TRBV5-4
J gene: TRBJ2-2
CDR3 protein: CASSGRGFNTGELFF

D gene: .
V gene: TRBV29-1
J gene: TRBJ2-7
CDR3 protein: CSVVQGGGYEQYF

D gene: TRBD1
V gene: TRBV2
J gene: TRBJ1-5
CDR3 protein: CASSIKPGQGANQPQHF

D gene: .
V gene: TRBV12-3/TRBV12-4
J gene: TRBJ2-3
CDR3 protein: CASSLSSRDTQYF

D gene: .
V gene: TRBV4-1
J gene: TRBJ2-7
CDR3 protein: CASSQDPFSPGASEQYF

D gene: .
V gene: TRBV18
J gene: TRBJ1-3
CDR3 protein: CASSPVSKTSGNTIYF

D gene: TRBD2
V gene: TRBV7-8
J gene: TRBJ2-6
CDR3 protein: CASSFVGGDYYSGANVLTF

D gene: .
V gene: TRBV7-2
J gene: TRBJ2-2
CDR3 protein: CASSSDTGELFF

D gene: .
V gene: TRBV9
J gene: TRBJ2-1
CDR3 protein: CASSGGPGDEQFF

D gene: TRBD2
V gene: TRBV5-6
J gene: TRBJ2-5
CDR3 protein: CASSSGTSSQETQYF

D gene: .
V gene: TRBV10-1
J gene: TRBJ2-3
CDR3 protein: CASSPGGYVTDTQYF

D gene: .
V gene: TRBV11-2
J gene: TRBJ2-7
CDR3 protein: CASSLSGPQGTSYEQYF

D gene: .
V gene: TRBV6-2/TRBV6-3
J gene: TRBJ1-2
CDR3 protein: CASSYSRRGVYGYTF

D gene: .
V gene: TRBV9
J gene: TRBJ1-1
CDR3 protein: CASSVEGSGSTEAFF

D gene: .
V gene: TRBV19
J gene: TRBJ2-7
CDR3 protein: CASSMGTSYEQYF

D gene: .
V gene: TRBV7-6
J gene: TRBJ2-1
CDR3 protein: CASSLVAGSYNEQFF

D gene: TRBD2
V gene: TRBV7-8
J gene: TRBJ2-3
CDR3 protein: CASSFYGLAGATGADTQYF

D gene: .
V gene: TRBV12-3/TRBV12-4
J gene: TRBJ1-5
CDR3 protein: CASSGSNQPQHF

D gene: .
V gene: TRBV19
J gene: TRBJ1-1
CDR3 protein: CASDSLQGNTEAFF

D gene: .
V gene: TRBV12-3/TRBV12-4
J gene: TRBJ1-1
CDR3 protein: CASRLQQNTEAFF

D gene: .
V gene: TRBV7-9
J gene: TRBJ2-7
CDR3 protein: CASSRFSEQYF

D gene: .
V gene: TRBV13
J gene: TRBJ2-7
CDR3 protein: CASSLGGQSSYEQYF

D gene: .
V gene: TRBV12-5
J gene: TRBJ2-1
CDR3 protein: CASGGSGPNEQFF

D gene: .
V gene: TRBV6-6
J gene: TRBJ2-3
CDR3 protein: CASSQVGPPDPQYF

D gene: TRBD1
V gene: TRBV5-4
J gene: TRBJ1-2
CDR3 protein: CASSPGTGDGYTF

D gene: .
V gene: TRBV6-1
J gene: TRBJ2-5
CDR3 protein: CASSEALVTGTRETQYF

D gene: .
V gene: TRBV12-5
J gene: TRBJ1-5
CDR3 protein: CASGLDYSNQPQHF

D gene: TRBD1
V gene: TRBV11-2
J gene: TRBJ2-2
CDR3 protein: CASSLVQGAVNTGELFF

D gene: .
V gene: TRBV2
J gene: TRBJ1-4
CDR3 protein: CASSDWQLRGVEKLFF

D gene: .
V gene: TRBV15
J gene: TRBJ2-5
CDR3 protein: CATSRDLQQETQYF

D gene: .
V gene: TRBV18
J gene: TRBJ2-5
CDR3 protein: CASSPTAQETQYF

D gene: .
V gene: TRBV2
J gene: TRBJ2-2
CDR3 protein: CASSDVGHGVNTGELFF

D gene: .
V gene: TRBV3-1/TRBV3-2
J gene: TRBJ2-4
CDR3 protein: CASSPGVSNKNIQYF

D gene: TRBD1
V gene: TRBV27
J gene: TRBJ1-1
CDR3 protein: CASSPRTGAMGAFF

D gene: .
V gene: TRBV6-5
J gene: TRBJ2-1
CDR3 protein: CASRGGDGSDEQFF

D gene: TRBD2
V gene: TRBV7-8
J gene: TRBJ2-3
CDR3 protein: CASSPPTSAGTDTQYF

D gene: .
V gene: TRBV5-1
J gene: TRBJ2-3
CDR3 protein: CASKPPYTDTQYF

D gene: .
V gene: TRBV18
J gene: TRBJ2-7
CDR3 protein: CASSPRGGFSYEQYF

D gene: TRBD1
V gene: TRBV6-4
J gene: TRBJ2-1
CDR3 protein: CASSDSFRQGAYNEQFF

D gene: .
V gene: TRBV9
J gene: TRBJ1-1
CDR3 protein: CASSVGENTEAFF

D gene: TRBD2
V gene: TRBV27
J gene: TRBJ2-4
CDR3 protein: CASRELAGGRAKNIQYF

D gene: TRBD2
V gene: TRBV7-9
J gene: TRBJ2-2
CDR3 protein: CASLGLAGGKLGELFF

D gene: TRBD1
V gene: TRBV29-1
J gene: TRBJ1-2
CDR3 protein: CRVGGTGTDNYGYTF

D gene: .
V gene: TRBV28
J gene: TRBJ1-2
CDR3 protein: CASRPGEGYTF

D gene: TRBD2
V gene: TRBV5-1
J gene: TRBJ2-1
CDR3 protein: CASGFGGSGDPNEQFF

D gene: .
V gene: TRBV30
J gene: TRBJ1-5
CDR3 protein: CAWSFLGPNQPQHF

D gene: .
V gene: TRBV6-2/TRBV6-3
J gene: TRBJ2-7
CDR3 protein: CASSDPGRGNLEQYF